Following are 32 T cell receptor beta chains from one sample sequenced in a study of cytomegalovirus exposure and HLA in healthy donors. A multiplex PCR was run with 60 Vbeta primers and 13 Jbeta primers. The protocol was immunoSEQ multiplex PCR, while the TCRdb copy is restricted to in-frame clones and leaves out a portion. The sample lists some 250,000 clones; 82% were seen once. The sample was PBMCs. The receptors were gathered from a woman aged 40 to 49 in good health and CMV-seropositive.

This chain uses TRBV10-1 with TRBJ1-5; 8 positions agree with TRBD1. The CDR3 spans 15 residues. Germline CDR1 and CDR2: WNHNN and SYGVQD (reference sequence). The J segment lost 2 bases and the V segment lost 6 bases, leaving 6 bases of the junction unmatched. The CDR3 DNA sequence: TGCGCCAGCAGGTCCAGGGGGCGCGGCAATCAGCCCCAGCATTTT. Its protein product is CASRSRGRGNQPQHF.

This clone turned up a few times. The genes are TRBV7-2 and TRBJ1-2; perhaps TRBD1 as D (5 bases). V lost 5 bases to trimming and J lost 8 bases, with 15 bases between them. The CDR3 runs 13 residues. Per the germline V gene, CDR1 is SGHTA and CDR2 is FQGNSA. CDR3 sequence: CASSLGTEGGYTF. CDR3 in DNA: TGTGCCAGCAGCCTAGGGACGGAGGGGGGCTACACCTTC.

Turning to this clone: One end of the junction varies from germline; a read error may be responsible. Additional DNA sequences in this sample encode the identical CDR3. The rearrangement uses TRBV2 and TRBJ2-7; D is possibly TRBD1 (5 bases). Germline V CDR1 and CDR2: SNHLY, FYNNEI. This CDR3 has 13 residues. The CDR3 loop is CASSKGRDYEQYF. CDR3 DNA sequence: TGTGCCAGCAGTAAAGGCAGGGATTACGAGCAGTACTTT.

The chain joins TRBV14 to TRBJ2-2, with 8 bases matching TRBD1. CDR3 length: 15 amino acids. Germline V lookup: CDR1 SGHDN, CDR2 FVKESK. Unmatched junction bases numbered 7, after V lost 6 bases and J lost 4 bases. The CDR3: CASSPPQGATGELFF. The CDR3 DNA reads TGTGCCAGCAGTCCGCCCCAGGGGGCCACCGGGGAGCTGTTTTTT. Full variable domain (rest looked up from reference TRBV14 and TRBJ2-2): EAGVTQFPSHSVIEKGQTVTLRCDPISGHDNLYWYRRVMGKEIKFLLHFVKESKQDESGMPNNRFLAERTGGTYSTLKVQPAELEDSGVYFCASSPPQGATGELFFGEGSRLTVL.

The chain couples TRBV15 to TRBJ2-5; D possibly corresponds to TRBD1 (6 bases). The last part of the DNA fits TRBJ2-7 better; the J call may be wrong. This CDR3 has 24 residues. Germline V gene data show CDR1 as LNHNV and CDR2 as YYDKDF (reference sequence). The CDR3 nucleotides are TGTGCCACCAGCAGAGACACAGGGAAGGTACCGGCTTGGGGCCAAAAGCGACTAACTACCGAGCAGTACTTC. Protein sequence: CATSRDTGKVPAWGQKRLTTEQYF.

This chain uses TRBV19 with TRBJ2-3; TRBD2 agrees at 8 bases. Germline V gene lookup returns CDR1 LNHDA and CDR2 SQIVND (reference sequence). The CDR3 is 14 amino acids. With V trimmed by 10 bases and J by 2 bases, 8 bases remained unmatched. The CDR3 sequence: CATSAGVITDTQYF. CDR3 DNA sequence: TGTGCCACATCAGCGGGGGTGATCACAGATACGCAGTATTTT.

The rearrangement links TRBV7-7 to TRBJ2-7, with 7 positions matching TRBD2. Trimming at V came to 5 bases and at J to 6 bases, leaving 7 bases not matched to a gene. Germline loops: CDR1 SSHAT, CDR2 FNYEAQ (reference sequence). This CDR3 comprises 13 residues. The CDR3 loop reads CASSPSGAREQYF. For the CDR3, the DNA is TGTGCCAGCAGCCCCAGCGGGGCTCGCGAGCAGTACTTC. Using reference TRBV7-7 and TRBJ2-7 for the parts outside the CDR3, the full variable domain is GAGVSQSPRYKVTKRGQDVTLRCDPISSHATLYWYQQALGQGPEFLTYFNYEAQPDKSGLPSDRFSAERPEGSISTLTIQRTEQRDSAMYRCASSPSGAREQYFGPGTRLTVT.

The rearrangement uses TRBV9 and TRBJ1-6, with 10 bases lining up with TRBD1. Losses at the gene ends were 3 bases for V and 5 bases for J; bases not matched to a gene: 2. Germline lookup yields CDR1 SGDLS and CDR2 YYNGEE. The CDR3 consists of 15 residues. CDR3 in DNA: TGTGCCAGCAGCGACGGGACAGGGGATAATTCACCCCTCCACTTT. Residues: CASSDGTGDNSPLHF.

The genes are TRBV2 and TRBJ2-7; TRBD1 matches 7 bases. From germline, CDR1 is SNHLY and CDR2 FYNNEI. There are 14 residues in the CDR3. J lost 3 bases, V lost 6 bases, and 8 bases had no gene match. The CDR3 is CASREQGPHYEQYF. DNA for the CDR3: TGTGCCAGCAGGGAACAGGGGCCCCACTACGAGCAGTACTTC.

The CDR3 sequence: CASSLGLSGTLYGYTF. For the CDR3, the DNA is TGTGCCAGCAGCTTGGGCTTGAGTGGGACTCTCTATGGCTACACCTTC. This chain links TRBV5-4 with TRBJ1-2; TRBD1 might be the D (5 bases). In germline, CDR1 is SGHNT, CDR2 YYREEE (reference sequence). The CDR3 contains 16 residues. The V and J ends lost 0 bases and 4 bases respectively, with 16 bases between them.

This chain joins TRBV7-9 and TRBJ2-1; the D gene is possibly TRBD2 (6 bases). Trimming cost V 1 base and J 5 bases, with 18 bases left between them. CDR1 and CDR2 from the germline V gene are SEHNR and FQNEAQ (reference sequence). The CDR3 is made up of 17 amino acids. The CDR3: CASSLGNRGSINNEQFF. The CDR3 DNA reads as TGTGCCAGCAGCTTAGGGAACCGGGGGTCTATAAACAATGAGCAGTTCTTC.

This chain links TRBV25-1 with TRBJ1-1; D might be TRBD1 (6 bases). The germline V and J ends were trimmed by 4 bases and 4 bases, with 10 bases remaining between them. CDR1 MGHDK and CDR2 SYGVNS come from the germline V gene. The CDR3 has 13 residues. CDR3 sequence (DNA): TGTGCCAGCAGTGTATCAGGGGCCACTGAAGCTTTCTTT. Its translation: CASSVSGATEAFF.

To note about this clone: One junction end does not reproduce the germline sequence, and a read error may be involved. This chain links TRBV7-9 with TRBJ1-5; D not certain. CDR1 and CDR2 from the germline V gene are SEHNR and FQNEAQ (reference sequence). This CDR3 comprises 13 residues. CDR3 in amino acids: CSSSPGGGQPQHF. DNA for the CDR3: TGTTCCAGCAGCCCAGGTGGAGGACAGCCCCAGCATTTT.

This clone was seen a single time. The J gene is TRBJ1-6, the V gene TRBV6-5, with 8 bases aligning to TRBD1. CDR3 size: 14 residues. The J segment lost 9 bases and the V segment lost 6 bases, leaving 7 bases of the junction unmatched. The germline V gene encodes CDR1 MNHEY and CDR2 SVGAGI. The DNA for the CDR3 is TGTGCCAGCAGGGCCAGGCAGGGGGCTTCACCCCTCCACTTT. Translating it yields CASRARQGASPLHF.

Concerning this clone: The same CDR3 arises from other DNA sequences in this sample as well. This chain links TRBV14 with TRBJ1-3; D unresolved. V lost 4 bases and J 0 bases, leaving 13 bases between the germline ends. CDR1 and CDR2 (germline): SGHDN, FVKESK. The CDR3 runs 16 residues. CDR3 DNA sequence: TGTGCCAGCAGCCTCCGATGGAGGGCCTCTGGAAACACCATATATTTT. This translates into CASSLRWRASGNTIYF. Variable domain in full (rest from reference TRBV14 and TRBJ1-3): EAGVTQFPSHSVIEKGQTVTLRCDPISGHDNLYWYRRVMGKEIKFLLHFVKESKQDESGMPNNRFLAERTGGTYSTLKVQPAELEDSGVYFCASSLRWRASGNTIYFGEGSWLTVV.

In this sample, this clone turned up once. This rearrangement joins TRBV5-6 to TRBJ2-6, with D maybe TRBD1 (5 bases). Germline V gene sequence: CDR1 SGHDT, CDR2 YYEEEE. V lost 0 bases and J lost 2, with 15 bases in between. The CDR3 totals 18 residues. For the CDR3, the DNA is TGTGCCAGCAGCTTGGAACAGGAGTCTTTTACTGGGGCCAACGTCCTGACTTTC. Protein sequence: CASSLEQESFTGANVLTF.

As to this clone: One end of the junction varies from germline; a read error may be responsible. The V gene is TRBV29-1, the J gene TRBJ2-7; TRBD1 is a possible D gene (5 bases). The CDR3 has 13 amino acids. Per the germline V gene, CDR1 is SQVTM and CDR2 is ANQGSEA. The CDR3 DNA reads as TGCAGCGTCGAAGGTTTTGACAGCTACGAGCAGTACTTC. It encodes CSVEGFDSYEQYF.

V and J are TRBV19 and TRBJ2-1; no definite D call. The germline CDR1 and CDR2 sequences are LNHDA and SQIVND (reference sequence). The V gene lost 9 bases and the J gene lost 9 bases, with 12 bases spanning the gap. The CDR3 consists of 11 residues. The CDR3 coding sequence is TGTGCCAGCACTTCGCCGGTTGAGCAGTTCTTC. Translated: CASTSPVEQFF.

CDR3 in DNA: TGTGCCAGCAGCGCCTTGGGACTAGCGGGATCCTACGAGCAGTACTTC. Residues: CASSALGLAGSYEQYF. The V gene is TRBV7-9, the J gene TRBJ2-7; 13 bases are shared with TRBD2. With V trimmed by 5 bases and J by 1 base, 5 bases remained unmatched. Germline CDR1 is SEHNR and CDR2 is FQNEAQ (reference sequence). The CDR3 has 16 amino acids. The full variable domain, in which reference TRBV7-9 and TRBJ2-7 provide the parts outside the CDR3, is DTGVSQNPRHKITKRGQNVTFRCDPISEHNRLYWYRQTLGQGPEFLTYFQNEAQLEKSRLLSDRFSAERPKGSFSTLEIQRTEQGDSAMYLCASSALGLAGSYEQYFGPGTRLTVT.

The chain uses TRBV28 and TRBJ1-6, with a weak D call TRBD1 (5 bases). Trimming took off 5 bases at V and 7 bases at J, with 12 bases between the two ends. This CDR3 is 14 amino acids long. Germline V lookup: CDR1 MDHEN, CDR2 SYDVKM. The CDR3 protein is CASSTDGGNSPLHF. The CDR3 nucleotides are TGTGCCAGCAGTACGGACGGGGGGAATTCACCCCTCCACTTT.

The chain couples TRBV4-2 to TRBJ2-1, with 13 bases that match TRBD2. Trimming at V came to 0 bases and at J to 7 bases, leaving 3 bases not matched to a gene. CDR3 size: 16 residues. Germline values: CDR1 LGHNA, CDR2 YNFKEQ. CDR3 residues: CASSQDGTSGINEQFF. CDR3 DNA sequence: TGTGCCAGCAGCCAAGATGGGACTAGCGGGATTAATGAGCAGTTCTTC.

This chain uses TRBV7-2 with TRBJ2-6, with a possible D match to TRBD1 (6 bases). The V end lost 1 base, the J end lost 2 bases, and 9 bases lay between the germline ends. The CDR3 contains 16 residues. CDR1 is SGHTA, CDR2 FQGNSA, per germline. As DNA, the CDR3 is TGTGCCAGCAGCTTAGGGGGACAACCTGGGGCCAACGTCCTGACTTTC. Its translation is CASSLGGQPGANVLTF.

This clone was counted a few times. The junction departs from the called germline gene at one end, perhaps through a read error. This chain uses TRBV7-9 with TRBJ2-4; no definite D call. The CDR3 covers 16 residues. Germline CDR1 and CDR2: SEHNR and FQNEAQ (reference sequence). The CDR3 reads CSSSLDNHLAKNIQYF. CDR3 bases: TGTTCCAGCAGCTTAGACAATCACCTAGCCAAAAACATTCAGTACTTC.

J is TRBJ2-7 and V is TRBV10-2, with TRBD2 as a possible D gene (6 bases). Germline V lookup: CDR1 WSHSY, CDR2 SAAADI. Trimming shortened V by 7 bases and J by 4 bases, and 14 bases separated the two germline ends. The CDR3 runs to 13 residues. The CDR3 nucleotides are TGCGCCAGCAAGGCCGCCAGCGGGTACGAGCAGTACTTC. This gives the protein CASKAASGYEQYF.

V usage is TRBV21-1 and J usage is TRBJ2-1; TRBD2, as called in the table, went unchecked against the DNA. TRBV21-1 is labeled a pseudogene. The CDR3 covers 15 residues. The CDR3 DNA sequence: TGTGCCAGCAGTATACGAGCGGGAGGGTTTTCTGAGCAGTTCTTC. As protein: CASSIRAGGFSEQFF.

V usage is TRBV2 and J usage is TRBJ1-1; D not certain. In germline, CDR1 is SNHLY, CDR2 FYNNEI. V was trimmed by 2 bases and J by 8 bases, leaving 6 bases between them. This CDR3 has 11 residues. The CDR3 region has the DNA TGTGCCAGCAGTGAAAGCTGGGAAGCTTTCTTT. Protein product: CASSESWEAFF.

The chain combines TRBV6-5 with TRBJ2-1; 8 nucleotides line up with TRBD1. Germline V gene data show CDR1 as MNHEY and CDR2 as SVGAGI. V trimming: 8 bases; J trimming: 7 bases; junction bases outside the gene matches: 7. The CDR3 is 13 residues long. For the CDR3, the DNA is TGTGCCAGCCGGGACAGGTTGGGGAATGAGCAGTTCTTC. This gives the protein CASRDRLGNEQFF.

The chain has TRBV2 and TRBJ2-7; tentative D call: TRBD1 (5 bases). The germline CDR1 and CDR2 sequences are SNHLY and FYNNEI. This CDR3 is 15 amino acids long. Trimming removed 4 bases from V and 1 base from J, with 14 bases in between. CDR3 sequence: CASSVQGRGSYEQYF. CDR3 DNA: TGTGCCAGCAGTGTCCAAGGAAGGGGTTCCTACGAGCAGTACTTC.

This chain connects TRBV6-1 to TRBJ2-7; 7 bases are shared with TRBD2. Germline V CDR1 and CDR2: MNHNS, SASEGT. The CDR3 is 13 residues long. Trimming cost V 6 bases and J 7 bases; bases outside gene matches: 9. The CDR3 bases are TGTGCCAGCAGCGCCAGCGGGGTATGGGAGCAGTACTTC. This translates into CASSASGVWEQYF.

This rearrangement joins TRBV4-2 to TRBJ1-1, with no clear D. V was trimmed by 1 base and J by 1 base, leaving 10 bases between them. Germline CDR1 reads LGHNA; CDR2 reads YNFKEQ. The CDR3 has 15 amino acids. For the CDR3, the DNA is TGTGCCAGCAGCCAAGGCGTCAGGTGGAACACTGAAGCTTTCTTT. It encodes CASSQGVRWNTEAFF.

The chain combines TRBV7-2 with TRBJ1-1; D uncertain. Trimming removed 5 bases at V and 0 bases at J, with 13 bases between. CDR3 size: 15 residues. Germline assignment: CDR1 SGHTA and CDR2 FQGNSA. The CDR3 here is CASSPRGGMNTEAFF. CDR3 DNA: TGTGCCAGCAGCCCCCGCGGCGGGATGAACACTGAAGCTTTCTTT. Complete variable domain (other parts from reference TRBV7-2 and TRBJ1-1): GAGVSQSPSNKVTEKGKDVELRCDPISGHTALYWYRQSLGQGLEFLIYFQGNSAPDKSGLPSDRFSAERTGGSVSTLTIQRTQQEDSAVYLCASSPRGGMNTEAFFGQGTRLTVV.

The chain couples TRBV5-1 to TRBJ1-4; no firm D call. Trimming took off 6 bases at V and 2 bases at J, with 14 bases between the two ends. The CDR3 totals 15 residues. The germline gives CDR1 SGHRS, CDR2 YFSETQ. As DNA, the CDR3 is TGCGCCAGCATCCCCCCTTATAGCACTAATGAAAAACTGTTTTTT. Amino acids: CASIPPYSTNEKLFF. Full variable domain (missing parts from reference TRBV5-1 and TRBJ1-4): KAGVTQTPRYLIKTRGQQVTLSCSPISGHRSVSWYQQTPGQGLQFLFEYFSETQRNKGNFPGRFSGRQFSNSRSEMNVSTLELGDSALYLCASIPPYSTNEKLFFGSGTQLSVL.